This T cell receptor (beta chain) was documented in a study of T-cell reconstitution after alpha-beta-depleted transplantation in children. Preparation of the TCRbeta library was carried out with unique molecular identifiers. TCRdb used MiXCR to reprocess the PCR reads, holding one entry per CDR3 protein. Found here are a few hundred thousand distinct CDR3 sequences, approximately 10% of them singletons; the top ten hold 2% to 3%. The CDR3 sequence is 15 residues long. V was pared by 6 bases and J by 8 bases, with 20 bases between. Germline assignment: CDR1 SGHVS and CDR2 FNYEAQ. This clonotype was seen many times.

The clonotype comes from a human donor who donated a stem cell graft to a child with acute lymphoblastic leukemia. Sample: PBMCs from the stem cell graft donor, taken from the stem cell graft. The V and J genes are TRBV7-6 and TRBJ2-4; perhaps TRBD1 as D (7 bases). DNA of the CDR3: TGTGCCAGCAGTCCCCTGGAGGGGGCATGGTACATTCAGTACTTC. Amino acid sequence: CASSPLEGAWYIQYF. The full variable domain, in which reference TRBV7-6 and TRBJ2-4 provide the parts outside the CDR3, is GAGVSQSPRYKVTKRGQDVALRCDPISGHVSLYWYRQALGQGPEFLTYFNYEAQQDKSGLPNDRFSAERPEGSISTLTIQRTEQRDSAMYRCASSPLEGAWYIQYFGAGTRLSVL.